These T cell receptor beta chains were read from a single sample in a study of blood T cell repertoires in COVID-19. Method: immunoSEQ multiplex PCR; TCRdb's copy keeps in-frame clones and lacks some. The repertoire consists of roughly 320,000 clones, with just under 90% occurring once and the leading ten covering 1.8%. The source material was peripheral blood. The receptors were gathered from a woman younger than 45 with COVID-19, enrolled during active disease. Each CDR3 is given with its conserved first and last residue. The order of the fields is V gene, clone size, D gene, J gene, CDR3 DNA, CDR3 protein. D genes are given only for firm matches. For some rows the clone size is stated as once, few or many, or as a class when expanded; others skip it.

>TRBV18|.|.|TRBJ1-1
TGTGCCAGCTCACCAACTCTGGAGACTGAAGCTTTCTTT
CASSPTLETEAFF
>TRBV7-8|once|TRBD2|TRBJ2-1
TGTGCCAGCAGAGCCGGGACTAGCGGGGGAAATGAGCAGTTCTTC
CASRAGTSGGNEQFF
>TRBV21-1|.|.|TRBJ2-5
TGTGCCAGCAGCCTCGGGGAGCCCCGAGAGACCCAGTACTTC
CASSLGEPRETQYF
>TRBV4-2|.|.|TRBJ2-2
TGTGCCAGCAGCCAATTGTGGCAGGGAAAAGCCGGGGAGCTGTTTTTT
CASSQLWQGKAGELFF
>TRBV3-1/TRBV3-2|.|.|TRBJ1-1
TGTGCCAGCAGCCCTCCAACGGGAGCGGCTTTCTTT
CASSPPTGAAFF
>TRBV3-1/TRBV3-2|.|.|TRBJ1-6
TGTGCCAGCAGCCAAGACGTCGGGGTATCACCCCTCCACTTT
CASSQDVGVSPLHF
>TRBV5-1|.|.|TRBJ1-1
TGCGCCAGCAGCTTGGCGCAATTAGACAGAGTGAACACTGAAGCTTTCTTT
CASSLAQLDRVNTEAFF
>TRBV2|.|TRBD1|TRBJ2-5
TGTGCCAGCAGTGAAGCGCCGGGACAGGGTCGGGAGACCCAGTACTTC
CASSEAPGQGRETQYF
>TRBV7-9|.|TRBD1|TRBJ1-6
TGTGCCAGCAGCGACCGGGACAGCCCCATTACCCTCCACTTT
CASSDRDSPITLHF
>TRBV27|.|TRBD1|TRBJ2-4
TGTGCCAGCAGTTACCGGGACAGGGTAGGCATTCAGTACTTC
CASSYRDRVGIQYF
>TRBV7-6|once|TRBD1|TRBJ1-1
TGTGCCAGCAGGGACTTGACAGGGACGAACACTGAAGCTTTCTTT
CASRDLTGTNTEAFF
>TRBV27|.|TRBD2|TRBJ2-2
TGTGCCAGCAGTCCATGGGCGGGGGCCGGGGAGCTGTTTTTT
CASSPWAGAGELFF
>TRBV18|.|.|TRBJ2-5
TGTGCCAGCTCACCAGGAGCGACGCAAGAGACCCAGTACTTC
CASSPGATQETQYF
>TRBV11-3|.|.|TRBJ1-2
TGTGCCAGCAGCTTGGCCCGCTATGGCTACACCTTC
CASSLARYGYTF
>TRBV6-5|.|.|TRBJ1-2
TGTGCCAGCAGTTATAGTAGGAGGGGCTATGGCTACACCTTC
CASSYSRRGYGYTF
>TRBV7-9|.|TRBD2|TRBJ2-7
TGTGCCAGCAGCTTGAGGGTAGCGGGCGAGCAGTACTTC
CASSLRVAGEQYF
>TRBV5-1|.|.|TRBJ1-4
TGCGCCAGCAGCGTACAGGGTGCGGCAACTAATGAAAAACTGTTTTTT
CASSVQGAATNEKLFF
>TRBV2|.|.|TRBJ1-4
TGTGCCAGCAGTGAGGACAGCGGCGAAAAACTGTTTTTT
CASSEDSGEKLFF
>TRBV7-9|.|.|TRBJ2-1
TGTGCCAGCAGCCCGGTTCGAAGCAATGAGCAGTTCTTC
CASSPVRSNEQFF
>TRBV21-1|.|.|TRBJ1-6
TGTGCCAGCAGCAAACGTCGGTGTAATTCACCCCTCCACTTT
CASSKRRCNSPLHF
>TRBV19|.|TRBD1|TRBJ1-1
TGTGCCAGTAGTATACGAGACAGGGGACAAATGAACACTGAAGCTTTCTTT
CASSIRDRGQMNTEAFF
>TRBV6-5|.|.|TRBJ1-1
TGTGCCAGCACCTGGGGGAGGGGGAACACTGAAGCTTTCTTT
CASTWGRGNTEAFF
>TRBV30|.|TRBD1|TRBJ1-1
TGTGCCTGGACCGATCGGACAGGGTGGTTGGGTGAAGCTTTCTTT
CAWTDRTGWLGEAFF
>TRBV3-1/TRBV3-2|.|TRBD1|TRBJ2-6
TGTGCCAGCAGCCAAGGGACCGGGACAGGGGGCTCTGGGGCCAACGTCCTGACTTTC
CASSQGTGTGGSGANVLTF
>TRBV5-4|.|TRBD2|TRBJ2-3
TGTGCCAGCAGCCTGGCCCGTTCTGGCGGGGGGGCCTCAGATACGCAGTATTTT
CASSLARSGGGASDTQYF
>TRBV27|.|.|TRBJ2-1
TGTGCCAGCAGTCCGCTGGGCGGGGATAATGAGCAGTTCTTC
CASSPLGGDNEQFF
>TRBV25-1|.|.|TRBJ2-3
TGTGCCAGCAGCCGGTTGGGTGGGCATCACACAGATACGCAGTATTTT
CASSRLGGHHTDTQYF
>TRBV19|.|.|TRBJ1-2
TGTGCCAGTACCCCCAGTTCCCAGGGTGGCTATGGCTACACCTTC
CASTPSSQGGYGYTF
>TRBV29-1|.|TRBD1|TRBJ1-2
TGCAGCGTTGAATCCTGGACAGGGCCATCTAACTATGGCTACACCTTC
CSVESWTGPSNYGYTF
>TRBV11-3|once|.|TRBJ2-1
TGTGCCAGCAGCTTAGATATAGTAGCCAATGAGCAGTTCTTC
CASSLDIVANEQFF
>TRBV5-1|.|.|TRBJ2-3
TGCGCCAGCACCATAGTTACAGGCGACACAGATACGCAGTATTTT
CASTIVTGDTDTQYF
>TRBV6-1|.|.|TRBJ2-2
TGTGCCAGCAGTGAAGTTCGTGGCACCAACACCGGGGAGCTGTTTTTT
CASSEVRGTNTGELFF
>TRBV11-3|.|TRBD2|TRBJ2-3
TGTGCCAGCAGCTCCCGGAGTAGCGGGGGGGCCGTCGTTGCAGATACGCAGTATTTT
CASSSRSSGGAVVADTQYF
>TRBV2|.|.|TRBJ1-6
TGTGCCAGCAGCGACGGGACTGGGGATAATTCACCCCTCCACTTT
CASSDGTGDNSPLHF
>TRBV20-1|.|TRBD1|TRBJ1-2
TGCAGTGCTAGTAGCGGGCAGGGGGTCTATGGCTACACCTTC
CSASSGQGVYGYTF
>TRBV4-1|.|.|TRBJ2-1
TGCGCCAGCAGCCAACGTGGCGGGGCCCTCGATGAGCAGTTCTTC
CASSQRGGALDEQFF
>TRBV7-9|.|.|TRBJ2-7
TGTGCCAGCAGGCCCGTATCCACCTATCCCTACGAGCAGTACTTC
CASRPVSTYPYEQYF
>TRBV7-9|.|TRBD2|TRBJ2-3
TGTGCCAGCAGCTCTTGGGGGCTAGCGGGGATTAGCACAGATACGCAGTATTTT
CASSSWGLAGISTDTQYF
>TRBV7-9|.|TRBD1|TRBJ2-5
TGTGCCAGCAGCCTCGGGACAGGCCCCCAAGAGACCCAGTACTTC
CASSLGTGPQETQYF
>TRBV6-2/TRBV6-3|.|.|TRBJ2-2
TGTGCCAGCAGTTACTCCGACAGGAACACCGGGGAGCTGTTTTTT
CASSYSDRNTGELFF
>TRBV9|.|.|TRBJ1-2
TGTGCCAGCAGCGTAGGAGGGTCCGCCTATGGCTACACCTTC
CASSVGGSAYGYTF
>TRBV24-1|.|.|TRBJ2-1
TGTGCCACCAGTGATGAGACGGACTTCTCCTACAATGAGCAGTTCTTC
CATSDETDFSYNEQFF
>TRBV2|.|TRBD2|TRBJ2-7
TGTGCCAACCCGTACCAGGTCGGGAGGTGCGAGCAGTACTTC
CANPYQVGRCEQYF
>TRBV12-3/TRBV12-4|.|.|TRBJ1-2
TGTGCGGCCGCCGGGACATCCCATGGCTACACCTTC
CAAAGTSHGYTF
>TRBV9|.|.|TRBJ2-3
TGTGCCAGCAGCATCAGCGACGACAGGACAGATACGCAGTATTTT
CASSISDDRTDTQYF
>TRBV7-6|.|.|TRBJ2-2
TGTGCCAGCAGTCGTACAGGGCTGGGCGGGGAGCTGTTTTTT
CASSRTGLGGELFF
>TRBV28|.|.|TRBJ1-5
TGTGCCAGCAGTCAGGGGCCAAATCAGCCCCAGCATTTT
CASSQGPNQPQHF
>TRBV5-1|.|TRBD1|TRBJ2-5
TGCGCCAGCAGCGGAGACAGGGGGAAAGAGACCCAGTACTTC
CASSGDRGKETQYF